This T cell receptor (beta chain) was recovered during a study of T cell responses to AZD1222 COVID-19 vaccine (dated by TCRdb to the early 2020s). Some background on the complete study: AZD1222 recipients given second doses at about 4 weeks or at about 12 weeks were pooled, since spike-specific TCR depth and breadth were not found to differ between the two schedules. Trial participants were enrolled into age subgroups of 18-55, 56-69 and 70-plus years, which contained approximately 150, 30 and 60 TCR-sequenced participants, respectively. TCR sequencing was performed for roughly 250 trial participants, of whom 207 were given two doses of AZD1222 and around 25 were given two doses of MenACWY control vaccine. Overall study outcomes, separate from this receptor: Because no day 14 peak-response samples were available, repertoires were characterized only after the peak T cell response. Participants were mostly white British, with more females than males. The authors suggested clonal diversity may have been underestimated. A significant rise in spike-specific TCR breadth and depth was observed after two AZD1222 doses relative to day 0 and relative to MenACWY recipients. The whole spike protein was spanned by vaccine-associated CD4 TCRs, and dominant responses were seen in regions 160-218 and 743-854. Epitopes outside the regions mutated in the B.1.351 and B.1.1.7 variants were reportedly recognized by nearly half of the unique spike-specific TCRs. In the small 56-69-year group, the increase in depth fell short of significance, most likely because of low power. Conclusions about previously exposed vaccinees were limited because only a handful of AZD1222 recipients were SARS-CoV-2 seropositive at baseline.

This clone was recorded once. Its target antigen remains unknown. Per-nucleotide qualities are absent, and no much larger clonotype sits a single base away. The CDR3 regions of human TCRbeta chains were subjected to immunosequencing. On the authors' methods: Repertoire TCRs were matched against a reference library of SARS-CoV-2-specific TCRs generated with the MIRA antigen-specificity platform. Breadth was defined as the fraction of unique TCRs that were SARS-CoV-2-associated, and depth was defined as the fraction of total T cells that were SARS-CoV-2-associated. Using the MIRA data, every spike-specific TCR was mapped to the spike region that the TCR reacted to and assigned to either a CD4 or a CD8 class. Log10-transformed breadth and depth values were compared by one-way ANOVA with Sidak's multiple comparisons tests. As stored in TCRdb, this immuneACCESS dataset retains in-frame rearrangements with V and J assigned. A fraction of the clones does not appear; measured against another copy, unresolved V genes explain less than half of the discrepancy, and the remainder lacks a known reason. Clone size and the V and J calls come from that table; the DNA yielded D and trimming. This sample is represented by more than 100,000 clones; approximately 90% of them were singletons. In total, the top ten clones hold around 8% of the sample.

CDR1 MNHEY and CDR2 SVGAGI are derived from the germline V gene. The CDR3 covers 15 residues, taking in both the cysteine and the phenylalanine. Only the CDR3 DNA stays, 45 bases, in frame from base 1. V is pared back by 3 bases and J by 1 base, with 12 bases lying between the germline termini. The time point label corresponds to: baseline before first vaccination. Samples from vaccinated people were obtained from the UK trials COV001 and COV002, which included a single-blind randomized controlled phase 2/3 trial of AZD1222 (ChAdOx1 nCoV-19) in healthy adults. Trial participant PBMC samples were collected at day 0 and day 28 after the second dose for TCRbeta chain sequencing.

The receptor's source is an adult in good health. The sample in question was peripheral blood, obtained on day 0 of AZD1222 vaccination. The chain couples TRBV6-5 to TRBJ1-1; TRBD1 is possibly the D segment (6 matching bases). The encoded CDR3 is CASSYDGGGNTEAFF. The DNA is as follows: TGTGCCAGCAGTTATGATGGAGGGGGGAACACTGAAGCTTTCTTT.